Described below is a single TCR beta chain sequence and its context. The specificity of this receptor is unknown. It has no much larger one-base neighbor in the sample; base qualities were not kept. The source of the sample is a study of blood T cell repertoires in COVID-19 (dated by TCRdb to between 2020 and 2021). For context, the study as a whole: Samples covering the acute and convalescent phases of COVID-19 were provided by collaborators in the United States, Italy and Spain. Deeply sampled blood TCRbeta repertoires from subjects exposed to, actively infected with, or recovered from COVID-19 were included in the dataset. The repertoires were released in a freely available public database intended as a resource for research on the immune response to SARS-CoV-2. A de-identified subject ID, COVID-19 status, age in years and sex were almost always included in the sample metadata. The material from the prospective study consisted of cDNA or gDNA derived from T cells, B-cell-depleted T cells, or PBMCs. Samples came from the ongoing ImmuneRACE study (first 160 participants) plus 1,254 subjects from 6 global collaborators. Where available, HLA class I and class II types were taken from metadata supplied by the sample provider and were not determined by assay-based typing.

From cysteine to phenylalanine, the CDR3 is 14 amino acids long. CDR3 DNA only is kept here, 42 bases in frame from base 1. Between the V and J ends, shortened by 3 bases and 8 bases respectively, the junction contains 11 bases. As encoded in the germline V gene, CDR1 is SGHVT while CDR2 is SQSDAQ. Broader findings and caveats from the paper: Clinical and demographic metadata were provided uncurated, with the amount varying by source and participant.

The collaborating institutions used their own protocols to collect whole blood in K2EDTA tubes. For TCRbeta analysis, collaborator samples were shipped as frozen whole blood, as isolated PBMCs, or as DNA extracted from either sample type. TCRbeta CDR3 regions were amplified from genomic DNA by means of the immunoSEQ Assay, a bias-controlled multiplex PCR. On the authors' methods: The number of nucleated cells in each sample was estimated by amplification of reference gene primers within the assay. To quantify the absolute abundance of each unique TCRbeta CDR3 rearrangement, sequence reads were collapsed and filtered. For each sample, productive Simpson clonality was calculated by taking the square root of Simpson's diversity index across productive rearrangements. Drawn from immuneACCESS, this table holds only the in-frame rearrangements with V and J called that TCRdb kept. Clones are partly lost; checked studies trace under half to an unresolved V gene and leave the rest unexplained. V and J calls and clone size follow that table, whereas D and trimming were derived from the DNA. The sample table holds approximately 200,000 clones, of which roughly 80% were seen once. Roughly 5% of the sample rests with the top ten.

The chain uses TRBV7-4 and TRBJ1-6; TRBD1 might be the D gene, on 5 matching bases. The sequenced sample was peripheral blood. The origin of this receptor is a human donor in a cohort sampled during active COVID-19. The nucleotide sequence reads TGTGCCAGCAGCTTGACAGCAACGGATTCACCCCTCCACTTT. Translated, this is CASSLTATDSPLHF.